The present entry profiles one TCR beta chain with its context. This record belongs to a study of OX40 agonist ivuxolimab in advanced cancers. Study overall: Patient treatment consisted of intravenous ivuxolimab administration every 2 weeks at 0.01 to 10 mg/kg. Age averaged about 60 years (range about 20 to 80), and just over 80% were male.

Assay: immunoSEQ multiplex PCR; the TCRdb copy retains only in-frame clones and omits some. The sample has roughly 79,000 clones; roughly 92% are singletons. Looked up from germline, CDR1 is MNHEY and CDR2 is SMNVEV (reference sequence). Trimming took 0 bases from V and 4 from J; bases not matched to a gene: 3. The CDR3 has 15 amino acids. The sequence came from an adult with an advanced solid tumor such as melanoma, head and neck, liver or kidney cancer. Sequencing used CD4+ or CD8+ T cells sorted from blood, obtained in a trial of the OX40 agonist ivuxolimab. The V call is TRBV27, the J call TRBJ1-1; 9 nucleotides agree with TRBD1. The CDR3 DNA is TGTGCCAGCAGTTTATCTACACAGGGGGCCACTGAAGCTTTCTTT. It codes for CASSLSTQGATEAFF.